Reported below is one T cell receptor (beta chain). This clone's antigen is unknown. One base away there is no much larger clone; base qualities are not given. TCRbeta CDR3 regions were amplified from genomic DNA using the immunoSEQ Assay, a bias-controlled multiplex PCR. The authors' pipeline ran thus. The number of nucleated cells in each sample was estimated by amplification of reference gene primers within the assay. To quantify the absolute abundance of each unique TCRbeta CDR3 rearrangement, sequence reads were collapsed and filtered. Productive Simpson clonality was computed per sample as the square root of Simpson's diversity index over productive rearrangements. Sourced from immuneACCESS, this table was stored by TCRdb with only in-frame sequences that have V and J called. A share of the clones is absent; for the studies checked, an unresolved V gene accounts for under half, and the remainder has no known explanation. V, J and clone size were drawn from that table, and D and trimming were deduced from the DNA. The table for this sample lists roughly 290,000 clones; around 87% of them were counted only once. Clones ranked in the top ten supply 2% to 2.5% of the sample.

The V end gives up 5 bases and the J end 1 base, leaving 5 bases in the junction not matched to a gene. Reading from cysteine to phenylalanine, the CDR3 counts 17 amino acids. The retained sequence is limited to the CDR3, 51 bases, with the frame set at the first base. The germline V gene (reference sequence) sets CDR1 to LNHDA and CDR2 to SQIVND. A second Seattle source provided samples from volunteer blood donors who had recovered from COVID-19. Whole blood was collected in K2EDTA tubes by collaborating institutions according to the institutions' own protocols. For TCRbeta analysis, collaborator samples were shipped as frozen whole blood, as isolated PBMCs, or as DNA extracted from either sample type. This entry is derived from a study of blood T cell repertoires in COVID-19 (dated by TCRdb to between 2020 and 2021). For the wider study: Collaborator samples came from the United States, Italy and Spain and covered acute and convalescent phases of COVID-19. Sample metadata almost always included a de-identified subject ID, COVID-19 status, age in years and sex. The material from the prospective study consisted of cDNA or gDNA derived from T cells, B-cell-depleted T cells, or PBMCs. A freely available public database, intended as a resource for researchers studying the immune response to SARS-CoV-2, is where the repertoires were released. Samples came from the ongoing ImmuneRACE study (first 160 participants) plus 1,254 subjects from 6 global collaborators. Subjects who had been exposed to COVID-19, were actively infected with it, or had recovered from it provided the deeply sampled blood TCRbeta repertoires that made up the dataset. Where HLA class I and class II types were available, the types were taken from metadata supplied by the sample provider, not from assay-based typing. The study at large found these results: The amount of clinical and demographic metadata varied by source and participant and was provided uncurated.

This clonotype was obtained from a woman in her 30s who had recovered from COVID-19. Sequencing input: peripheral blood. The sequence links TRBV19 to TRBJ2-2; TRBD2 aligns with 12 central bases. The nucleotide sequence is given as TGTGCCAGTAGTTTCCGGACTAGCGGGGTGAACACCGGGGAGCTGTTTTTT. It specifies CASSFRTSGVNTGELFF.